These T cell receptor beta chains were read from a single sample in a study of OX40 agonist ivuxolimab in advanced cancers. The table came from immunoSEQ multiplex PCR; TCRdb's copy has only in-frame clones and leaves some out. The sample lists 85,000 to 100,000 clones; approximately 85% were seen once. The starting material was CD4+ or CD8+ T cells sorted from blood, obtained in a trial of the OX40 agonist ivuxolimab. These receptors were collected from an adult with an advanced solid tumor such as melanoma, head and neck, liver or kidney cancer. Each CDR3 is given with its conserved first and last residue. Each record gives: clone size, J gene, V gene, CDR3 protein. Some rows mark clone size as missing; the rest say once, few, many or name a class of expanded clone.

clone_size: once
j_call: TRBJ2-1
v_call: TRBV9
cdr3_aa: CASSVDGGPYNEQFF

clone_size: -
j_call: TRBJ2-1
v_call: TRBV18
cdr3_aa: CASSPAYGGYNEQFF

clone_size: -
j_call: TRBJ1-5
v_call: TRBV28
cdr3_aa: CASSPPNVRVEGRNQPQHF

clone_size: few
j_call: TRBJ1-5
v_call: TRBV2
cdr3_aa: CASSGTGGNQPQHF

clone_size: -
j_call: TRBJ2-7
v_call: TRBV7-7
cdr3_aa: CASSFRDSSEQYF

clone_size: -
j_call: TRBJ1-4
v_call: TRBV28
cdr3_aa: CASRTGGGPEKLFF

clone_size: -
j_call: TRBJ2-3
v_call: TRBV7-3
cdr3_aa: CASSQSSGRDTQYF

clone_size: -
j_call: TRBJ1-5
v_call: TRBV27
cdr3_aa: CASRVRTGDQPQHF

clone_size: -
j_call: TRBJ2-7
v_call: TRBV11-3
cdr3_aa: CASSLWASESYEQYF

clone_size: -
j_call: TRBJ2-1
v_call: TRBV4-2
cdr3_aa: CASSQDPLAWNEQFF

clone_size: -
j_call: TRBJ1-5
v_call: TRBV28
cdr3_aa: CASSLWGRDQPQHF

clone_size: -
j_call: TRBJ1-2
v_call: TRBV19
cdr3_aa: CASSMKRANYGYTF

clone_size: -
j_call: TRBJ2-7
v_call: TRBV29-1
cdr3_aa: CSGLAGERDEQYF

clone_size: -
j_call: TRBJ2-5
v_call: TRBV11-2
cdr3_aa: CASSTLLQETQYF

clone_size: -
j_call: TRBJ2-7
v_call: TRBV30
cdr3_aa: CAWSPLAGSYEQYF

clone_size: -
j_call: TRBJ1-4
v_call: TRBV5-4
cdr3_aa: CASSPGTANEKLFF

clone_size: -
j_call: TRBJ2-1
v_call: TRBV28
cdr3_aa: CASSLPGASYNEQFF

clone_size: -
j_call: TRBJ2-5
v_call: TRBV2
cdr3_aa: CASSEGLAGAQTQYF

clone_size: -
j_call: TRBJ1-2
v_call: TRBV6-5
cdr3_aa: CASTTGQGRTYGYTF

clone_size: -
j_call: TRBJ1-5
v_call: TRBV7-8
cdr3_aa: CASILDSGLASPQHF

clone_size: -
j_call: TRBJ1-2
v_call: TRBV29-1
cdr3_aa: CSVVDLRNYGYTF

clone_size: -
j_call: TRBJ2-2
v_call: TRBV5-4
cdr3_aa: CASSLESERVFTGELFF

clone_size: -
j_call: TRBJ2-5
v_call: TRBV27
cdr3_aa: CASSLLDRVGETQYF

clone_size: -
j_call: TRBJ2-7
v_call: TRBV4-3
cdr3_aa: CASSPGTSVYYEQYF

clone_size: once
j_call: TRBJ2-1
v_call: TRBV6-6
cdr3_aa: CASVGSSYNEQFF

clone_size: -
j_call: TRBJ2-5
v_call: TRBV27
cdr3_aa: CASSKQGGWTQYF

clone_size: -
j_call: TRBJ1-5
v_call: TRBV18
cdr3_aa: CASSPTDLNQPQHF

clone_size: -
j_call: TRBJ2-3
v_call: TRBV4-1
cdr3_aa: CASSQDLARRTDTQYF

clone_size: -
j_call: TRBJ2-5
v_call: TRBV28
cdr3_aa: CASRLEGTQYF

clone_size: once
j_call: TRBJ2-1
v_call: TRBV19
cdr3_aa: CASDRTHGYNEQFF

clone_size: -
j_call: TRBJ1-4
v_call: TRBV2
cdr3_aa: CASRVTGANEKLFF

clone_size: -
j_call: TRBJ1-2
v_call: TRBV2
cdr3_aa: CASSSQGNYGYTF

clone_size: -
j_call: TRBJ1-4
v_call: TRBV18
cdr3_aa: CASSPARAANEKLFF

clone_size: few
j_call: TRBJ2-1
v_call: TRBV18
cdr3_aa: CASSHGTSEDNEQFF

clone_size: -
j_call: TRBJ2-3
v_call: TRBV5-1
cdr3_aa: CASSSSGGQDTQYF

clone_size: -
j_call: TRBJ2-3
v_call: TRBV7-9
cdr3_aa: CASSSGGGDTQYF

clone_size: -
j_call: TRBJ2-5
v_call: TRBV29-1
cdr3_aa: CSVGSPRETQYF

clone_size: -
j_call: TRBJ1-4
v_call: TRBV5-1
cdr3_aa: CASSLFGGLGELFF

clone_size: -
j_call: TRBJ2-3
v_call: TRBV27
cdr3_aa: CASSFTLAPRQYF

clone_size: -
j_call: TRBJ2-1
v_call: TRBV7-8
cdr3_aa: CASSQFTGIKYNEQFF

clone_size: once
j_call: TRBJ2-5
v_call: TRBV10-1
cdr3_aa: CASSDGGSRTQYF

clone_size: -
j_call: TRBJ2-5
v_call: TRBV9
cdr3_aa: CASSVSGTPAGSGTGAQYF

clone_size: -
j_call: TRBJ1-2
v_call: TRBV5-4
cdr3_aa: CASSLAKSGGYGYTF

clone_size: few
j_call: TRBJ2-3
v_call: TRBV10-1
cdr3_aa: CASSPGLAGVTDTQYF

clone_size: -
j_call: TRBJ2-1
v_call: TRBV12-5
cdr3_aa: CASGFGSSGSVNEQFF

clone_size: -
j_call: TRBJ1-2
v_call: TRBV20-1
cdr3_aa: CSASTGNGYTF

clone_size: -
j_call: TRBJ1-1
v_call: TRBV4-2
cdr3_aa: CASTLELGEAFF

clone_size: -
j_call: TRBJ1-2
v_call: TRBV6-5
cdr3_aa: CASSFRHGYTF

clone_size: -
j_call: TRBJ2-1
v_call: TRBV29-1
cdr3_aa: CSVDRVGYNEQFF

clone_size: -
j_call: TRBJ1-1
v_call: TRBV10-2
cdr3_aa: CASARVGEAFF

clone_size: -
j_call: TRBJ2-2
v_call: TRBV7-9
cdr3_aa: CASSRQSAGGVNTGELFF

clone_size: -
j_call: TRBJ2-2
v_call: TRBV19
cdr3_aa: CASSTALGLGGELFF

clone_size: few
j_call: TRBJ2-5
v_call: TRBV5-4
cdr3_aa: CASSPALTGIQETQYF

clone_size: -
j_call: TRBJ1-4
v_call: TRBV6-5
cdr3_aa: CASRKGQGREKLFF

clone_size: -
j_call: TRBJ2-1
v_call: TRBV4-1
cdr3_aa: CASSQSPLNVEQFF

clone_size: -
j_call: TRBJ1-5
v_call: TRBV7-2
cdr3_aa: CASSPTPRQDNQPQHF

clone_size: -
j_call: TRBJ2-3
v_call: TRBV4-1
cdr3_aa: CASSLPGPDTQYF

clone_size: -
j_call: TRBJ1-1
v_call: TRBV5-1
cdr3_aa: CASTLGSRSNTEAFF

clone_size: -
j_call: TRBJ2-3
v_call: TRBV21-1
cdr3_aa: CASSIFAGSTDTQYF